A few counts support the clone carrying this TCR beta chain. Its target is unknown. The CDR3 loop spans 15 amino acids. Deletions cut 7 bases from V and 8 bases from J, with 23 bases between. CDR1 and CDR2 from the germline V gene are SNHLY and FYNNEI. This sample was included in a study of lymphopenia after photon versus proton radiotherapy. Whole-study results and caveats: Post-nadir TCR diversity decline inversely tracked overall survival among those who died. Only patients who died were analyzed for survival; proton advantage is unproven. Relative stability marked proton patients; photon patients lost diversity and naive cells. Post-nadir diversity loss with photons came from oligoclonal expansion, particularly CD8+ Temra cells.

The method was immunoSEQ multiplex PCR; TCRdb's version includes in-frame clones alone and lacks a portion of them. The profile shows about 70,000 clones, around 92% of them singletons. This TCR came from a woman between 40 and 55 years old with cholangiocarcinoma. This chain joins TRBV2 and TRBJ1-2; maybe TRBD1 (6 bases). This material consisted of peripheral blood, taken from a patient treated with photon-based radiotherapy. The CDR3 region is CASMRGTRALAGYTF. The CDR3 bases are TGTGCCAGCATGCGTGGGACACGGGCTTTAGCGGGCTACACCTTC.